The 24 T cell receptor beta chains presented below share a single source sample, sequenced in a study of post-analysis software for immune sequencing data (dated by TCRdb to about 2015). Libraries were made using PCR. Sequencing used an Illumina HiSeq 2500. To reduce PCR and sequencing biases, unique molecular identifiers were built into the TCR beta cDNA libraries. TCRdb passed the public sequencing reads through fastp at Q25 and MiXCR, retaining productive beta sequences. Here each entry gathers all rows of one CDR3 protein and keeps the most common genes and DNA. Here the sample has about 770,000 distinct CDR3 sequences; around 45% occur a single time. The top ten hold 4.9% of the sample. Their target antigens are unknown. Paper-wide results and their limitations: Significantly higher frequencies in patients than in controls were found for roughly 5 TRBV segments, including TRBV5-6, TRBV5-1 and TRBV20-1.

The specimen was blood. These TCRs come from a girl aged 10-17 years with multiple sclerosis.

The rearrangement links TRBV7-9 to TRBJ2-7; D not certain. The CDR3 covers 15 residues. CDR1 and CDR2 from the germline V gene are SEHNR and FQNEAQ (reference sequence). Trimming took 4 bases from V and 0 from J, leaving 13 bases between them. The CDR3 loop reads CASSSPGSSSYEQYF. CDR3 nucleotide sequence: TGTGCCAGCAGCTCCCCGGGCAGCAGCTCCTACGAGCAGTACTTC. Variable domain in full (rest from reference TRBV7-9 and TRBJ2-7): DTGVSQNPRHKITKRGQNVTFRCDPISEHNRLYWYRQTLGQGPEFLTYFQNEAQLEKSRLLSDRFSAERPKGSFSTLEIQRTEQGDSAMYLCASSSPGSSSYEQYFGPGTRLTVT.

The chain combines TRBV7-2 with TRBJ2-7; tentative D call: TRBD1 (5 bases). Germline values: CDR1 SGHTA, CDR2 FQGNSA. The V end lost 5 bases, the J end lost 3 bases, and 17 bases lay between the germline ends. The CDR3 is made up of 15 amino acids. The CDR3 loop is CASSRGAERNYEQYF. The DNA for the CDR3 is TGTGCCAGCAGCAGGGGCGCCGAGAGAAACTACGAGCAGTACTTC.

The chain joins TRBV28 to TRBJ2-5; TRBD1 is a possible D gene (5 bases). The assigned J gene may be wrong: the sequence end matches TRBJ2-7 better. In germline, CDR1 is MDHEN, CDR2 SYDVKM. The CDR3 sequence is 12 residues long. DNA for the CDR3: TGTGCCAGCAGTTTATACAGGTCCGAGCAGTACTTC. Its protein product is CASSLYRSEQYF.

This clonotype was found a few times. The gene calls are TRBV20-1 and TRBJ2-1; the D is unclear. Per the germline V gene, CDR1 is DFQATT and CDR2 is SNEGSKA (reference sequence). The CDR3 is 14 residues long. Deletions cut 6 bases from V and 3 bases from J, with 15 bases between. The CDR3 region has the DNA TGCAGTGCCGGAGTCGCTAGTCACTACAATGAGCAGTTCTTC. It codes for CSAGVASHYNEQFF.

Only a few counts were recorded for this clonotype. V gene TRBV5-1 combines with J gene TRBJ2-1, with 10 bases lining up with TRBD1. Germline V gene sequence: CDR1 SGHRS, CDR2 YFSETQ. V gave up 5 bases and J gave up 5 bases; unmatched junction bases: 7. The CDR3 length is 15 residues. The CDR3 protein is CASRVPGQGNNEQFF. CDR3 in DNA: TGCGCCAGCAGAGTCCCGGGACAGGGGAACAATGAGCAGTTCTTC.

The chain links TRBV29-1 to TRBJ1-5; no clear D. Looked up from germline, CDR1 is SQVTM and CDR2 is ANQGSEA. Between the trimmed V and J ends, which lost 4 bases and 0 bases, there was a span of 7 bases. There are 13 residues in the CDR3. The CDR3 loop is CSVGDGSNQPQHF. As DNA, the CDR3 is TGCAGCGTTGGCGACGGTAGCAATCAGCCCCAGCATTTT. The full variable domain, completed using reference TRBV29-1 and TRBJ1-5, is SAVISQKPSRDICQRGTSLTIQCQVDSQVTMMFWYRQQPGQSLTLIATANQGSEATYESGFVIDKFPISRPNLTFSTLTVSNMSPEDSSIYLCSVGDGSNQPQHFGDGTRLSIL.

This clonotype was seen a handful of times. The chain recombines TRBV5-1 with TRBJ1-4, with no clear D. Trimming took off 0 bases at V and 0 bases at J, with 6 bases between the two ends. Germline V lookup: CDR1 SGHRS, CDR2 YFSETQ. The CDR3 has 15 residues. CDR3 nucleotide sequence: TGCGCCAGCAGCTTGGACCCCGCAACTAATGAAAAACTGTTTTTT. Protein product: CASSLDPATNEKLFF.

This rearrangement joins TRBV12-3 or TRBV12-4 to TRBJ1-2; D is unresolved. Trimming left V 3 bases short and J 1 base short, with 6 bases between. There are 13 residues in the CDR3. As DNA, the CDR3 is TGTGCCAGCAGTTTCGGGAATAACTATGGCTACACCTTC. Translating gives CASSFGNNYGYTF.

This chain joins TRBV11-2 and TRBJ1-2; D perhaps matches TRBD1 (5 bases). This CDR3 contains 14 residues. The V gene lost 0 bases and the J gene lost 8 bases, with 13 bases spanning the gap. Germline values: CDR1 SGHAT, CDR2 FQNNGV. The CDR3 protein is CASSLDPQGQGYTF. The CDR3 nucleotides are TGTGCCAGCAGCTTAGATCCCCAGGGTCAGGGCTACACCTTC.

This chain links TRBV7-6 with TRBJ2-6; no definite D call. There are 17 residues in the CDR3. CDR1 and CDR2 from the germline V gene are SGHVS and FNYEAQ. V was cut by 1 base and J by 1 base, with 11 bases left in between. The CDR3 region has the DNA TGTGCCAGCAGCTTAGGTAAAGGGCCATCTGGGGCCAACGTCCTGACTTTC. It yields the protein CASSLGKGPSGANVLTF.

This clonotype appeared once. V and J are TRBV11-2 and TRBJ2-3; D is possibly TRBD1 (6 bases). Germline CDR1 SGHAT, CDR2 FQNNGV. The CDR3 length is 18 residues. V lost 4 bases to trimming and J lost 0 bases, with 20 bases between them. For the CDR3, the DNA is TGTGCCAGCAGCTCCCTGGCAGGGGCCCGTACTAGCACAGATACGCAGTATTTT. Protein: CASSSLAGARTSTDTQYF.

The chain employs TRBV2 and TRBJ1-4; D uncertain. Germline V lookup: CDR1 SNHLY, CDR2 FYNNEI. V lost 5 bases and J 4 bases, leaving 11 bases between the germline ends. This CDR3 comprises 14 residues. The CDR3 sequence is CASSPTVHNEKLFF. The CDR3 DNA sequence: TGTGCCAGCAGTCCTACGGTACATAATGAAAAACTGTTTTTT.

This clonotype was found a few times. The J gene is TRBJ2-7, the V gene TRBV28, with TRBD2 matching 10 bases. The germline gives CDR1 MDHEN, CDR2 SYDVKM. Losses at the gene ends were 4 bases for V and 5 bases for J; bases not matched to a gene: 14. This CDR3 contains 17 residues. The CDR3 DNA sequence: TGTGCCAGCAGTTCCCCAGCCAGGAGCGGGAGGGCCCACGAGCAGTACTTC. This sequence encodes CASSSPARSGRAHEQYF.

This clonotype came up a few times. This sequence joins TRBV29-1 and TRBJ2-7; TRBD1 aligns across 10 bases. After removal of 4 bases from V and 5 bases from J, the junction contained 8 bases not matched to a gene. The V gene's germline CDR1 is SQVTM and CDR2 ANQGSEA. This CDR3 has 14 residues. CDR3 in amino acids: CSVVRQGARNEQYF. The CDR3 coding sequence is TGCAGCGTTGTTCGACAGGGGGCTAGGAACGAGCAGTACTTC.

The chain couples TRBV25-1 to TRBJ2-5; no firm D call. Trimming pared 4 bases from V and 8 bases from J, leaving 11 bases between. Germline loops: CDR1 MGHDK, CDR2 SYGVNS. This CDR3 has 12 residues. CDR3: CASSAPKKTQYF. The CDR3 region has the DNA TGTGCCAGCAGTGCCCCGAAAAAAACCCAGTACTTC.

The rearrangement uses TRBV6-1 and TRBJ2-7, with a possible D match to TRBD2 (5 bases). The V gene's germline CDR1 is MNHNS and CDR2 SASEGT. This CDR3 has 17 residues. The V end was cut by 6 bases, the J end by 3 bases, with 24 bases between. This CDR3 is CASRAYSDQVGGYEQYF. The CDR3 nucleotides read TGTGCCAGCAGGGCTTATAGCGACCAGGTCGGTGGCTACGAGCAGTACTTC.

CDR3 DNA sequence: TGTGCCAGCAGCTTAGCTGTGGTAGGCTACGAGCAGTACTTC. Translating gives CASSLAVVGYEQYF. The rearrangement links TRBV7-2 to TRBJ2-7; D uncertain. Per the germline V gene, CDR1 is SGHTA and CDR2 is FQGNSA. The CDR3 extends over 14 amino acids. Trimming took off 0 bases at V and 3 bases at J, with 9 bases between the two ends.

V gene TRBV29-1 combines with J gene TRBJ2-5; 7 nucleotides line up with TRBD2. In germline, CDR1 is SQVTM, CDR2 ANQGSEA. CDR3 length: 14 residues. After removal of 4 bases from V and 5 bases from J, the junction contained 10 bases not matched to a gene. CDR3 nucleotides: TGCAGCGTTGGGCCTCTGGGGCGGGGGGAGACCCAGTACTTC. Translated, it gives CSVGPLGRGETQYF.

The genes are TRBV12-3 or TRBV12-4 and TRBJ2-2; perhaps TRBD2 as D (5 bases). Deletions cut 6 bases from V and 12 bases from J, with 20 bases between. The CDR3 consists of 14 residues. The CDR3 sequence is CASSPLGSAAKLFF. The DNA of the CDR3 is TGTGCCAGCAGCCCCCTGGGGTCAGCGGCTAAGCTGTTTTTT.

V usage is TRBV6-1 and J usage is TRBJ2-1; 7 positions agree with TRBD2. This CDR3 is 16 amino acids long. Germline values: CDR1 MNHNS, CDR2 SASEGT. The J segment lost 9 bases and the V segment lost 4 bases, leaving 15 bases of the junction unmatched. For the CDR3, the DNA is TGTGCCAGCAGTGGACCTACTAGGCGGGAGCGAGGTGAGCAGTTCTTC. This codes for CASSGPTRRERGEQFF.

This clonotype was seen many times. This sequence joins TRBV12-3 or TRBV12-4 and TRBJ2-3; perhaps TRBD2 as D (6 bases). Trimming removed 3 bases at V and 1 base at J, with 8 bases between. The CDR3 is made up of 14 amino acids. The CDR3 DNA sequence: TGTGCCAGCAGTTTGATAGCGGGCACAGATACGCAGTATTTT. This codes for CASSLIAGTDTQYF.

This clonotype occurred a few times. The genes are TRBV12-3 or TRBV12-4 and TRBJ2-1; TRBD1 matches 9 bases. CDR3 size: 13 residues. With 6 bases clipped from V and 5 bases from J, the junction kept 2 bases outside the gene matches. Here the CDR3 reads CASRGQGHNEQFF. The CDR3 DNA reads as TGTGCCAGCAGGGGACAGGGCCACAATGAGCAGTTCTTC.

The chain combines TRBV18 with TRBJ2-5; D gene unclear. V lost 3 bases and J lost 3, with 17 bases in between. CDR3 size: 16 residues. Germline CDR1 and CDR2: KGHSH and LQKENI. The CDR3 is CASSPRQNGWKETQYF. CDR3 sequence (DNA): TGTGCCAGCTCACCCAGGCAAAACGGATGGAAAGAGACCCAGTACTTC.

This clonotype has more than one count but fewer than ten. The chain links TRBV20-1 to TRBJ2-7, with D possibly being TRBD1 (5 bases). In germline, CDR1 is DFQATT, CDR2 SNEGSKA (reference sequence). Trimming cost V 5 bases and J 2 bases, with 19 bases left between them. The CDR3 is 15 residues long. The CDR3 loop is CSAERWQGPTYEQYF. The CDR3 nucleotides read TGCAGTGCTGAGCGATGGCAGGGCCCTACCTACGAGCAGTACTTC.